One TCR beta chain is described in this entry. Its antigen remains unknown. The junction departs from the called germline gene at one end, perhaps through a read error. The data are from a study of blood T cells in healthy people across ages. Study outcomes and limitations: More naive CD4+ cells and higher diversity were found in long-lived than in aged donors.

A second roughly 6 to 12 cycle PCR used barcoded and J-beta primers. One entry per CDR3 protein, called by TCRdb with MiXCR from the 5' RACE reads. The table records about 800,000 distinct CDR3 sequences, roughly 25% of them present only once. This CDR3 is built from 18 residues. Germline V gives CDR1 SQVTM, CDR2 ANQGSEA. The same data also contributed to another study, on T cells of mothers and their children.

Sample: blood. This rearrangement joins TRBV29-1 to TRBJ2-2, with 13 bases identical to TRBD2. The sequence derives from a boy between 10 and 17 years old in good health. This CDR3 is CSVEDPLGLAGNTGELFF. CDR3 in DNA: TGCAGTGTTGAAGATCCCCTGGGACTAGCGGGAAACACCGGGGAGCTGTTTTTT.